This is a list of T cell receptor beta chains from one sample in a study of OX40 agonist ivuxolimab in advanced cancers. Profiled with immunoSEQ multiplex PCR; TCRdb holds only in-frame clones, not every one. The repertoire holds approximately 70,000 clones, with around 91% as singletons. Source: CD4+ or CD8+ T cells sorted from blood, taken in a trial of the OX40 agonist ivuxolimab. All receptors come from an adult with an advanced solid tumor such as melanoma, head and neck, liver or kidney cancer. The CDR3 runs from the conserved cysteine through the conserved F or W. A D gene is named only where the DNA matches it firmly. Clone size is shown for a subset of rows, as once, few, many or a class of expanded clone.

>17|TRBV7-9|TRBD1|TRBJ1-2|-
TGTGCCAGCAGCCCTTTGAGGGGGACAGGGGGTACCTATGGCTACACCTTC
CASSPLRGTGGTYGYTF
>11|TRBV5-1|-|TRBJ2-5|-
TGCGCCAGCAGCGCACAAGAGACCCAGTACTTC
CASSAQETQYF
>17|TRBV7-9|-|TRBJ2-3|-
TGTGCCAGCAGCGCCAAATACGGGCGGCAGTCGTCAGATACGCAGTATTTT
CASSAKYGRQSSDTQYF
>18|TRBV7-9|TRBD1|TRBJ2-6|-
TGTGCCAGCAGCTCCGCCGACAGGGGCACGTTTGGGGCCAACGTCCTGACTTTC
CASSSADRGTFGANVLTF
>15|TRBV11-2|TRBD1|TRBJ2-1|-
TGTGCCAGCAGCCCGGGACAGGGGGCCTACAATGAGCAGTTCTTC
CASSPGQGAYNEQFF
>15|TRBV30|-|TRBJ2-7|-
TGTGCCTGGAGTGTAAAAGGTCAGAGCTCCTACGAGCAGTACTTC
CAWSVKGQSSYEQYF
>13|TRBV6-1|-|TRBJ1-1|-
TGTGCCAGCAGGGGGGCCGGGGACACTGAAGCTTTCTTT
CASRGAGDTEAFF
>18|TRBV11-2|TRBD2|TRBJ2-6|-
TGTGCCAGCAGCCCACCTAGCGGGACATCCTCTGGGGCCAACGTCCTGACTTTC
CASSPPSGTSSGANVLTF
>14|TRBV15|TRBD2|TRBJ2-5|-
TGTGCCACCAGCATCGGGACTAGTGGAGAGACCCAGTACTTC
CATSIGTSGETQYF
>13|TRBV7-2|-|TRBJ2-1|-
TGTGCCAGCAGCTTAACCTCTCCGGCAGTCCCGTTCTTC
CASSLTSPAVPFF
>15|TRBV5-4|-|TRBJ2-5|-
TGTGCCAGCAGCTTGGATCCAGGGCCCCAAGAGACCCAGTACTTC
CASSLDPGPQETQYF
>15|TRBV7-7|TRBD2|TRBJ2-1|-
TGTGCTAGCAGCTTAGGAGCGGGAGGATACAATGAGCAGTTCTTC
CASSLGAGGYNEQFF
>17|TRBV11-2|TRBD2|TRBJ2-3|-
TGTGCCAGCAGCTTAGATCGACTAGCGCCCCGCACAGATACGCAGTATTTT
CASSLDRLAPRTDTQYF
>16|TRBV15|TRBD1|TRBJ2-5|-
TGTGCCACCAGCCGGCGAGAGACAGGGACAGGCGAGACCCAGTACTTC
CATSRRETGTGETQYF
>16|TRBV18|TRBD1|TRBJ1-2|once
TGTGCCAGCTCACCAGAGACAGGGGGCCTCGGCTATGGCTACACCTTC
CASSPETGGLGYGYTF
>14|TRBV6-5|-|TRBJ1-1|-
TGTGCCAGCAACTCCGAGACGGGGAACACTGAAGCTTTCTTT
CASNSETGNTEAFF
>14|TRBV5-1|-|TRBJ2-7|-
TGCGCCCCCCTGGGGCACCGGGCCGGGGGCGAGCAGTACTTC
CAPLGHRAGGEQYF
>12|TRBV6-1|-|TRBJ1-5|-
TGTGCCAGCAGTGCCCTACTAAGGCCCCAGCATTTT
CASSALLRPQHF
>15|TRBV5-1|-|TRBJ2-1|-
TGCGCCAGCAGCTTAGTAGGGGGCTCCTACAATGAGCAGTTCTTC
CASSLVGGSYNEQFF
>14|TRBV6-1|TRBD1|TRBJ1-2|-
TGTGCCAGCAGGCCGACAGGGGGTAGCTATGGCTACACCTTC
CASRPTGGSYGYTF
>12|TRBV28|-|TRBJ1-1|-
TGTGCCAGCACTCAGGCCCCCCGAGCAGCTTTCTTT
CASTQAPRAAFF
>15|TRBV27|-|TRBJ1-2|-
TGTGCCAGCAGTTTTCGTAGCCTAGCTAACTATGGCTACACCTTC
CASSFRSLANYGYTF
>15|TRBV19|TRBD2|TRBJ2-1|-
TGTGCCAGTATGGTCGCTAGCGGGAGCTACAATGAGCAGTTCTTC
CASMVASGSYNEQFF
>16|TRBV11-1|-|TRBJ2-5|-
TGTGCCAGCAGCTTAGGAGGGGTAGGGTACCAAGAGACCCAGTACTTC
CASSLGGVGYQETQYF
>16|TRBV5-1|TRBD2|TRBJ2-1|-
TGCGCCAGCAGCCTTAGCGGGAGGGCCCCCTACAATGAGCAGTTCTTC
CASSLSGRAPYNEQFF
>14|TRBV7-2|-|TRBJ2-5|-
TGTGCCAGCAGCTTAGGACAGTGGCTAGAGACCCAGTACTTC
CASSLGQWLETQYF